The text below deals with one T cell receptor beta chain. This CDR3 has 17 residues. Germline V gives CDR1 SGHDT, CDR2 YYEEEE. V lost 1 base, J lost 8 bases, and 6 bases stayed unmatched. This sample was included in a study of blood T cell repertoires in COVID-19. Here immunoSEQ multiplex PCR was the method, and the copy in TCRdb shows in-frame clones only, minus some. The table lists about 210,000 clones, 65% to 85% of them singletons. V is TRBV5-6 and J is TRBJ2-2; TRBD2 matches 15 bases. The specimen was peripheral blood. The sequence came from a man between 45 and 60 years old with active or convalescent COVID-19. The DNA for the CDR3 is TGTGCCAGCAGCTTGCCCGGACTAGCGGGGGGGCATGGGGAGCTGTTTTTT. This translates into CASSLPGLAGGHGELFF.